The 12 T cell receptor beta chains below all came from one sample that was sequenced in a study of human T cells and chemical hapten exposure. TCRdb reprocessed the RACE reads via MiXCR and lists one record per CDR3 protein. Here the sample spans approximately 340,000 distinct CDR3 sequences, approximately 6.3% being singletons. Sample time point: patch test 1, 2 weeks after DPC sensitization. Treatment denoted: therapeutic diphenylcyclopropenone sensitization with weekly scalp DPC. Specimen: whole blood, collected in connection with sensitization to the hapten diphenylcyclopropenone (DPC). The receptors stem from a woman younger than 35 with alopecia areata. Some clones in this sample may be carry-over from other donors' samples.

J is TRBJ2-3 and V is TRBV28; D is possibly TRBD1 (5 bases). The V gene lost 7 bases and the J gene lost 2 bases, with 16 bases spanning the gap. In germline, CDR1 is MDHEN, CDR2 SYDVKM. The CDR3 loop spans 15 amino acids. The CDR3 sequence is CASNSGQGTTDTQYF. CDR3 nucleotides: TGTGCCAGCAATTCCGGCCAGGGTACCACAGATACGCAGTATTTT.

The gene calls are TRBV7-3 and TRBJ2-3, with a weak D call TRBD2 (5 bases). V was clipped by 4 bases and J by 2 bases, with 7 bases between them. This CDR3 comprises 13 residues. Germline V CDR1 and CDR2: SGHTA, FQGTGA. The DNA for the CDR3 is TGTGCCAGCAGCTGGGAGAACACAGATACGCAGTATTTT. Amino acids: CASSWENTDTQYF.

Of note for this clonotype: The junction and the germline gene differ at one end; a read error may be behind it. This chain links TRBV7-6 with TRBJ1-1; D gene ambiguous. Germline V gives CDR1 SGHVS, CDR2 FNYEAQ. The CDR3 consists of 14 residues. The CDR3 reads CVSSPGRRNTEAFF. CDR3 in DNA: TGTGTCAGCAGCCCAGGACGTAGAAACACTGAAGCTTTCTTT.

The rearrangement links TRBV20-1 to TRBJ2-3; 7 nucleotides line up with TRBD2. This CDR3 comprises 16 residues. Per germline, CDR1 DFQATT and CDR2 SNEGSKA (reference sequence). V gave up 1 base and J gave up 1 base; unmatched junction bases: 8. CDR3 coding DNA: TGCAGTGCTAGAGTCCTAGCGGCCATGGGCACAGATACGCAGTATTTT. Residues: CSARVLAAMGTDTQYF.

This clonotype was seen only a few times. The chain carries TRBV5-6 and TRBJ2-3; D unresolved. The CDR3 extends over 14 amino acids. Trimming cost V 2 bases and J 2 bases, with 9 bases left between them. The germline gives CDR1 SGHDT, CDR2 YYEEEE. The CDR3 DNA sequence: TGTGCCAGCAGCTTCTCCGGGTTCACAGATACGCAGTATTTT. It specifies CASSFSGFTDTQYF. Combining the CDR3 with reference TRBV5-6 and TRBJ2-3 gives the whole variable domain DAGVTQSPTHLIKTRGQQVTLRCSPKSGHDTVSWYQQALGQGPQFIFQYYEEEERQRGNFPDRFSGHQFPNYSSELNVNALLLGDSALYLCASSFSGFTDTQYFGPGTRLTVL.

This CDR3 is CASSADRAGAENEQFF. In DNA form, the CDR3 reads TGTGCCAGCAGCGCCGACCGAGCGGGGGCTGAGAATGAGCAGTTCTTC. The rearrangement uses TRBV9 and TRBJ2-1; 8 nucleotides match TRBD2. After removal of 3 bases from V and 7 bases from J, the junction contained 12 bases not matched to a gene. The germline V gene has CDR1 SGDLS and CDR2 YYNGEE. The length of the CDR3 is 16 residues.

This clonotype came up many times. The chain employs TRBV14 and TRBJ2-6; D gene unclear. The ends were cut back, 2 bases at V and 0 bases at J, with 2 bases in the middle. The CDR3 covers 14 residues. Germline CDR1 and CDR2: SGHDN and FVKESK. The CDR3 region is CASSQISGANVLTF. The CDR3 DNA reads TGTGCCAGCAGCCAAATCTCTGGGGCCAACGTCCTGACTTTC.

The rearrangement joins TRBV29-1 to TRBJ2-7; 13 nucleotides line up with TRBD2. With V trimmed by 5 bases and J by 3 bases, 4 bases remained unmatched. Germline V lookup: CDR1 SQVTM, CDR2 ANQGSEA. This CDR3 region has 14 residues. This CDR3 reads CSVSRTSGGYEQYF. The CDR3 bases are TGCAGCGTTTCCCGGACTAGCGGGGGCTACGAGCAGTACTTC.

This clonotype was picked up many times. The chain employs TRBV27 and TRBJ2-4, with D unresolved. The V gene's germline CDR1 is MNHEY and CDR2 SMNVEV (reference sequence). The CDR3 totals 14 residues. Deletions cut 5 bases from V and 5 bases from J, with 13 bases between. For the CDR3, the DNA is TGTGCCAGCAGTCCCCACGGAAGGGAAAACATTCAGTACTTC. Protein product: CASSPHGRENIQYF.

CDR3 DNA sequence: TGTGCCAGCACCGGGACAAACCAAGAGACCCAGTACTTC. It codes for CASTGTNQETQYF. This rearrangement joins TRBV12-3 or TRBV12-4 to TRBJ2-5; D might be TRBD1 (6 bases). V was pared by 7 bases and J by 0 bases, with 9 bases between. The CDR3 contains 13 residues.

This clonotype was detected many times. This sequence joins TRBV10-3 and TRBJ2-6, with D hard to call. Germline V gene data show CDR1 as ENHRY and CDR2 as SYGVKD. The CDR3 spans 14 residues. Trimming took off 5 bases at V and 0 bases at J, with 5 bases between the two ends. CDR3 in amino acids: CAISTNSGANVLTF. The CDR3 DNA is TGTGCCATCAGTACAAACTCTGGGGCCAACGTCCTGACTTTC.

This chain joins TRBV28 and TRBJ1-6; 8 bases are shared with TRBD1. V dropped 6 bases and J dropped 10; count of bases not matched to a gene: 11. This CDR3 contains 15 residues. Germline CDR1 MDHEN, CDR2 SYDVKM. The CDR3 loop is CASSSTGGVGSPLHF. The CDR3 nucleotides read TGTGCCAGCAGCAGTACAGGGGGAGTGGGATCACCCCTCCACTTT.